This TCR beta chain was identified during a study of CD8 T cells in ankylosing spondylitis (dated by TCRdb to 2017 to 2019). With respect to the entire study: The study set out to find disease-linked TCR variants by profiling T cell receptor beta repertoires in ankylosing spondylitis patients and healthy donors. The whole study cohort included 95 to 130 healthy donors and around 25 ankylosing spondylitis patients. Peripheral blood was sampled, and synovial fluid was also collected from ankylosing spondylitis patients. The research as a whole found: The disease-linked clones showed a CD8+ phenotype and occurred at relatively low frequencies in peripheral blood. A TCR beta motif of several highly homologous amino acid variants appeared characteristic of blood from ankylosing spondylitis patients. The disease-linked clones were reported as significantly enriched in matched synovial fluid samples from ankylosing spondylitis patients. Some motif variants were previously reported in synovial fluid and blood of reactive arthritis patients, suggesting common disease-initiation mechanisms.

This clonotype showed up many times. It lacks a known antigen. Base-call qualities are not available, and no considerably larger clone is one nucleotide away. Sequenced on an Illumina HiSeq 2500. TCR beta libraries were prepared by quantitative 5'-RACE with molecular barcodes. The published analysis was carried out like this. A new computational method, built on a probabilistic model of VDJ rearrangement, was used to identify disease-linked TCR variants. TCRdb took the public reads, trimmed them with fastp at Q25, ran MiXCR for clone calling and kept in-frame beta chains. One record per CDR3 amino acid sequence lists the most common genes and DNA. TCRdb, not the original authors, processed these V and J calls. The sample table holds about 280,000 distinct CDR3 sequences, of which around 20% were seen once. The top ten clones comprise roughly 8% of the sample. The sequence was obtained from a male donor with ankylosing spondylitis or in good health (not recorded which). Source material: blood, either unsorted or a sorted T cell fraction (not recorded which).

The CDR3 in this case is CASSQDSTGTNYGYTF. The DNA is as follows: TGTGCCAGCAGCCAAGATTCGACAGGGACTAACTATGGCTACACCTTC. The chain employs TRBV4-2 and TRBJ1-2; a stretch of 7 junction bases matches TRBD1. Here V drops 0 bases and J drops 0 bases, and the junction holds 4 bases not matched to any gene. There are 16 amino acids in the CDR3, from cysteine to phenylalanine inclusive. The DNA shown is the 48-base CDR3, in frame from base 1. Based on the germline V gene, the CDR1 and CDR2 sequences are LGHNA and YNFKEQ.